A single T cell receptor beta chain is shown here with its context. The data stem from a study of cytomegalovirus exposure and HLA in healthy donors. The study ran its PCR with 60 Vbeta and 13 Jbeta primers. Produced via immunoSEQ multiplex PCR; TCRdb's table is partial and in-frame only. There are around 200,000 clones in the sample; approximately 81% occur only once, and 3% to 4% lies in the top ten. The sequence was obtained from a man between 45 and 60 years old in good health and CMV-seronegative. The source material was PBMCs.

CDR3 coding DNA: TGTGCCAGCAGAGGACAGTTTAGCACAGATACGCAGTATTTT. Its translation: CASRGQFSTDTQYF. The rearrangement joins TRBV7-2 to TRBJ2-3; a possible D gene is TRBD1 (6 bases). Per the germline V gene, CDR1 is SGHTA and CDR2 is FQGNSA. V lost 6 bases and J lost 0, with 10 bases in between. The CDR3 runs 14 residues.